This record concerns one T cell receptor (beta chain) sequence. The data derive from a study of Ad26.COV2.S vaccination and SARS-CoV-2 variants. V was cut by 5 bases and J by 2 bases, with 22 bases left in between. The CDR3 runs 17 residues. Germline-derived CDR1 and CDR2 are SGHAT and FQNNGV. Generated by immunoSEQ multiplex PCR, the TCRdb table keeps only in-frame clones and is missing some. Of 510,000 or so clones in the sample, 70% to 90% were seen once. Treatment specified: some 20 received Ad26.COV2.S at low or high dose, single or two shots; about five received placebo; per-sample allocation not given. The samples date from day 63 after the first vaccine or placebo injection. Based in Boston, the donor was an adult of 18-55 years.

The sequence came from a person between 18 and 60 years old who received the Ad26.COV2.S COVID-19 vaccine or a placebo. The chain recombines TRBV11-2 with TRBJ2-7, with D possibly TRBD2 on 6 matching bases. Material: peripheral blood, obtained in a trial of Ad26.COV2.S vaccine versus placebo. In nucleotides, the CDR3 is TGTGCCAGCAGCCATTTTAGGGCGGGGACGAACCCCTACGAGCAGTACTTC. This translates into CASSHFRAGTNPYEQYF.